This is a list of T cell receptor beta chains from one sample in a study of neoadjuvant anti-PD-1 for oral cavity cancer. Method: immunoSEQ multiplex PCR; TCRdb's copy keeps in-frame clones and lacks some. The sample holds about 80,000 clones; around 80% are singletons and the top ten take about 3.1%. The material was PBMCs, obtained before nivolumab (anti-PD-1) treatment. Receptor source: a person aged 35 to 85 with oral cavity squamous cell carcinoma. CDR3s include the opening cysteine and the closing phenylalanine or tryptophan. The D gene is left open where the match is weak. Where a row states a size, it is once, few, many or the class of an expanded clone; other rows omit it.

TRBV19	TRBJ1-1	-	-	TGTGCCAGTAGCCCGGACCTGAACACTGAAGCTTTCTTT	CASSPDLNTEAFF
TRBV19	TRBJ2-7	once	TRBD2	TGTGCCAGTAGTATGAGGCCCGAGCGGGAGGTCCACGAGCAGTACTTC	CASSMRPEREVHEQYF
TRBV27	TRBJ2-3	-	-	TGTGCCAGCAGTTTATCGGGGGGCACAGATACGCAGTATTTT	CASSLSGGTDTQYF
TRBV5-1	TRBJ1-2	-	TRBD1	TGCGCCAGCAGCCCGGGACAGCCGATTAACTATGGCTACACCTTC	CASSPGQPINYGYTF
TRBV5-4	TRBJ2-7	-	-	TGTGCCAGCAGCGTTCGAGGGGGAGCCTACGAGCAGTACTTC	CASSVRGGAYEQYF
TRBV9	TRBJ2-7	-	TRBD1	TGTGCCAGCAGCCCGACCTCGGACAGGGGCTACGAGCAGTACTTC	CASSPTSDRGYEQYF
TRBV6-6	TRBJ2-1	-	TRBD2	TGTGCCAGCAGTTACGAGTCCGGGAGGGCCCACAATGAGCAGTTCTTC	CASSYESGRAHNEQFF
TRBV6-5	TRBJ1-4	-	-	TGTGCCAGCAGAGGGCTAGCGCCTAATGAAAAACTGTTTTTT	CASRGLAPNEKLFF
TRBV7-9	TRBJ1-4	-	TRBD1	TGTGCCAGCAGCATTCAGGGGGTTGGTAATGAAAAACTGTTTTTT	CASSIQGVGNEKLFF
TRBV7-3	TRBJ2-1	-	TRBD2	TGTGCCAGCAGCTTAACACTAGCGGGAGGGCCGAATGAGCAGTTCTTC	CASSLTLAGGPNEQFF
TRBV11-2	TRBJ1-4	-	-	TGTGCCAGCAGTTTAGGGCGGGGCCCTAATGAAAAACTGTTTTTT	CASSLGRGPNEKLFF
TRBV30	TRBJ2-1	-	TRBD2	TGTGCCTGGAGTTATACAAGTTGGGCGGGAGCCTCCTACAATGAGCAGTTCTTC	CAWSYTSWAGASYNEQFF
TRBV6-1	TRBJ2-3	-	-	TGTGCCAGCTATGGCGGGAGCACAGATACGCAGTATTTT	CASYGGSTDTQYF
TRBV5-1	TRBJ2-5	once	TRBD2	TGCGCCAGCAGCTTGGCCATAGCGGGAGGGGGCGGAGAGACCCAGTACTTC	CASSLAIAGGGGETQYF
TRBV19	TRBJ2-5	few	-	TGTGCCAGTAGTATAGATGTCGCAGGTAGGGAGACCCAGTACTTC	CASSIDVAGRETQYF
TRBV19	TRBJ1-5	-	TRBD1	TGTGCCAGTAGGACACGACAGGGACCTTATAGCAATCAGCCCCAGCATTTT	CASRTRQGPYSNQPQHF
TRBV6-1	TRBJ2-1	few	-	TGTGCCAGCAGGGAAGGGTGGGGGTTTTACAATGAGCAGTTCTTC	CASREGWGFYNEQFF
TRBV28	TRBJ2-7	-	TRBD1	TGTGCCAGCAGTTCAAGACAGGGTTGGGACGAGCAGTACTTC	CASSSRQGWDEQYF
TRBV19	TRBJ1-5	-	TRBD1	TGTGCCAGTAGTAATACAGGGGGACGGGATCAGCCCCAGCATTTT	CASSNTGGRDQPQHF
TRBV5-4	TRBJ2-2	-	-	TGTGCCAGCAGCTTGGTTGGCAGGACCGGGGAGCTGTTTTTT	CASSLVGRTGELFF
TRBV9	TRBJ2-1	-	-	TGTGCCAGCAGCGCTGACAGCTCCTACAATGAGCAGTTCTTC	CASSADSSYNEQFF
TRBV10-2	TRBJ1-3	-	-	TGCGCCAGCAGTGCAAGGACGGGATTCTCTGGAAACACCATATATTTT	CASSARTGFSGNTIYF
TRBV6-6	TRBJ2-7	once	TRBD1	TGTGCCAGCAGTTACTCCGGGACAGGTCCCTACGAGCAGTACTTC	CASSYSGTGPYEQYF
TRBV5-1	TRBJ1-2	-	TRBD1	TGCGCCAGCAGCAGGACGACAGGGGCCGATTTTACTAACTATGGCTACACCTTC	CASSRTTGADFTNYGYTF
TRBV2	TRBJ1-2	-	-	TGTGCCAGCAGTGAAAATACGGCGCCGGGCTACACCTTC	CASSENTAPGYTF
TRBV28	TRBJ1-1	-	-	TGTGCCAGCACCACTCTCCGCGGGACTGAAGCTTTCTTT	CASTTLRGTEAFF
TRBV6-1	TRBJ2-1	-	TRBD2	TGTGCCAGCAGTGAAACCGGGAGGGGCTCCTACAATGAGCAGTTCTTC	CASSETGRGSYNEQFF
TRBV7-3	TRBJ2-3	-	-	TGTGCCAGCAGCTTGAAGGAGCAGGGTACGCAGTATTTT	CASSLKEQGTQYF
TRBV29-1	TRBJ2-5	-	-	TGCAGCGTGGACCAGGGGACACAAGAGACCCAGTACTTC	CSVDQGTQETQYF
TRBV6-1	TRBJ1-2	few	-	TGTGCCAGTTGGGGGACAACTAACTATGGCTACACCTTC	CASWGTTNYGYTF
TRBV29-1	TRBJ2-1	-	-	TGCAGCGTTCCGATTGTAGCGGATAGCTCCTACAATGAGCAGTTCTTC	CSVPIVADSSYNEQFF
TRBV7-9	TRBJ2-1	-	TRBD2	TGTGCCAGCAGCTTAGGACTAGCGGGATTGGTTGAGCAGTTCTTC	CASSLGLAGLVEQFF
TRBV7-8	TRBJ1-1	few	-	TGTGCCAGCAGCTTCTTACGGGAGGCTGAAGCTTTCTTT	CASSFLREAEAFF
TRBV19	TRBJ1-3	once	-	TGTGCCAGTAGTTCCTACATCTCCTCTGGAAACACCATATATTTT	CASSSYISSGNTIYF
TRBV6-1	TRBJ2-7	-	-	TGTGCCAGCAGTTGGGCCGGAGGCTCCTACGAGCAGTACTTC	CASSWAGGSYEQYF
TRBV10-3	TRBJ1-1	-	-	TGTGCCATCAGTGGGGAGGGGAACACTGAAGCTTTCTTT	CAISGEGNTEAFF
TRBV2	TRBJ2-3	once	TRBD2	TGTGCCAGCAGTGGAGGGACTAGCGGGAGTTGGGTTACGCAGTATTTT	CASSGGTSGSWVTQYF